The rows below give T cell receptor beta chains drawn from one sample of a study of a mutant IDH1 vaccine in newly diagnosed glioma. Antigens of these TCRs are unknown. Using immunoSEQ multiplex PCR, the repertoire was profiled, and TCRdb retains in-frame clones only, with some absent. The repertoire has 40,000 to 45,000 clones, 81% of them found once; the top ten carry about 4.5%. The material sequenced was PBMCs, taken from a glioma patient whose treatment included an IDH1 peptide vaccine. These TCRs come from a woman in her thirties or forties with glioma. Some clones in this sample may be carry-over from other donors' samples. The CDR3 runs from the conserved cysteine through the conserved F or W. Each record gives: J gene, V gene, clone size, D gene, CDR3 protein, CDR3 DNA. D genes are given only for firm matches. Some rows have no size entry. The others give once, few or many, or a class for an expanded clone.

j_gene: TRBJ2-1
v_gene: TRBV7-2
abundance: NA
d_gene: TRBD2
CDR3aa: CASSYGGSYNEQFF
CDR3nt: TGTGCCAGCAGCTACGGGGGGTCCTACAATGAGCAGTTCTTC

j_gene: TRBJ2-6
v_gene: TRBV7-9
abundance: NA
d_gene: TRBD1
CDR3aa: CASSPKTGAGANVLTF
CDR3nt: TGTGCCAGCAGCCCTAAAACAGGGGCTGGGGCCAACGTCCTGACTTTC

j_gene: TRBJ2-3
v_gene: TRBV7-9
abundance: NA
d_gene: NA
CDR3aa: CASSQTWVTDTQYF
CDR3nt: TGTGCCAGCAGTCAAACCTGGGTCACAGATACGCAGTATTTT

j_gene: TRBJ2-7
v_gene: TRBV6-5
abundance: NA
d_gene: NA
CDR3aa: CASSPYPGEQYF
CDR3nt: TGTGCCAGCAGCCCGTATCCGGGCGAGCAGTACTTC

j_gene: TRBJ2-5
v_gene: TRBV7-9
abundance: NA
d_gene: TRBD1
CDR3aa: CASSRGQLGKETQYF
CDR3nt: TGTGCCAGCAGCCGGGGACAGTTGGGCAAAGAGACCCAGTACTTC

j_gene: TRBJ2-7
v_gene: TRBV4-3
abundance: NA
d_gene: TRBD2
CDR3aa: CASSLVWGLAGSYEQYF
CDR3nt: TGCGCCAGCAGCCTCGTGTGGGGACTAGCGGGGAGCTACGAGCAGTACTTC

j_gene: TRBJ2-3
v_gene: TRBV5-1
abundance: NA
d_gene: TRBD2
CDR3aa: CASASGTSSDTQYF
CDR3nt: TGCGCCAGCGCCTCCGGGACTAGCTCAGATACGCAGTATTTT

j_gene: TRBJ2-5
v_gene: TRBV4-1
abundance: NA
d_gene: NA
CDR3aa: CASSRERLPQETQYF
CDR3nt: TGCGCCAGCAGCCGGGAGCGGCTCCCCCAAGAGACCCAGTACTTC

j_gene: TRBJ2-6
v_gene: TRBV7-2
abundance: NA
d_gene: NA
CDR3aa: CASRGGRASGANVLTF
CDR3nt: TGTGCCAGCAGGGGAGGTCGAGCTTCTGGGGCCAACGTCCTGACTTTC

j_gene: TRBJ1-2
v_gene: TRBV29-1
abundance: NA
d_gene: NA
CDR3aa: CINLVNYGYTF
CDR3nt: TGCATCAATTTGGTTAACTATGGCTACACCTTC

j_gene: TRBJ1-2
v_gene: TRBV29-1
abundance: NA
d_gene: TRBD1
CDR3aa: CSVERGQGGGYTF
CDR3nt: TGCAGCGTTGAAAGGGGGCAGGGCGGTGGCTACACCTTC

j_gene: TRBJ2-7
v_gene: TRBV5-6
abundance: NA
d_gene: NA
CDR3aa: CASMPLDGQTYEQYF
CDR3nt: TGTGCCAGCATGCCTCTCGATGGACAGACCTACGAGCAGTACTTC

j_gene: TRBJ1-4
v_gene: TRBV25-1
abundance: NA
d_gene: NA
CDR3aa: CASSDEIEKLFF
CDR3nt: TGTGCCAGCAGTGATGAGATTGAAAAACTGTTTTTT

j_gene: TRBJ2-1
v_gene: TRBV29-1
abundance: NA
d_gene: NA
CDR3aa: CSARRGPTGEQFF
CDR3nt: TGCAGCGCCCGTCGGGGCCCAACCGGTGAGCAGTTCTTC

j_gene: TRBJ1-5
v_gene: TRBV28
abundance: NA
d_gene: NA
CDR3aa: CASSFTGEVDQPQHF
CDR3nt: TGTGCCAGCAGTTTCACGGGGGAGGTGGATCAGCCCCAGCATTTT

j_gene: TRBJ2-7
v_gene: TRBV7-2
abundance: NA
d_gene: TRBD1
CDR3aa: CASSLGGQGRTYEQYF
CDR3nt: TGTGCCAGCAGCTTAGGGGGACAGGGGCGTACCTACGAGCAGTACTTC

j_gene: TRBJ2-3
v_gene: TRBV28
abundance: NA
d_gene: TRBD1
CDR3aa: CASRSPGQDSTDTQYF
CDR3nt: TGTGCCAGCAGGTCCCCGGGACAGGACTCCACAGATACGCAGTATTTT

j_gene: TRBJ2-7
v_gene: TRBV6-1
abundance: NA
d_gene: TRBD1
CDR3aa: CASSTGTASSYEQYF
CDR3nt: TGTGCCAGCAGTACCGGGACAGCGAGCTCCTACGAGCAGTACTTC

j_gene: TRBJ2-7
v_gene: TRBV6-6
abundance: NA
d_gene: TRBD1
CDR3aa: CASRPPGGRGYEQYF
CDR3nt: TGTGCCAGCAGGCCTCCAGGGGGCAGGGGCTACGAGCAGTACTTC

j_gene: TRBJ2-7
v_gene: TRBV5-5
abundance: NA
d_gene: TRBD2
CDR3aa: CASSLEGGLGYEQYF
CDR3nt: TGTGCCAGCAGCTTGGAGGGAGGGTTAGGCTACGAGCAGTACTTC

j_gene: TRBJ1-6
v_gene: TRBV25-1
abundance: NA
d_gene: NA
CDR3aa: CASSGRWDNYNSPLHF
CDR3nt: TGTGCCAGCAGCGGGCGGTGGGACAATTATAATTCACCCCTCCACTTT

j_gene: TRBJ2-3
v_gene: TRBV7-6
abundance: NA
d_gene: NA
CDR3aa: CASSLSTGTDTQYF
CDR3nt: TGTGCCAGCAGCTTATCGACTGGCACAGATACGCAGTATTTT

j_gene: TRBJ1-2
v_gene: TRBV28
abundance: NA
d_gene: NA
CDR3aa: CASSLRTSRLNYGYTF
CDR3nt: TGTGCCAGCAGTTTACGGACAAGCAGACTTAACTATGGCTACACCTTC

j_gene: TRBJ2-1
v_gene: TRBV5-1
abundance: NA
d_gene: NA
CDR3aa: CASSLGPKQFF
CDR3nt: TGCGCCAGCAGCTTGGGACCTAAGCAGTTCTTC

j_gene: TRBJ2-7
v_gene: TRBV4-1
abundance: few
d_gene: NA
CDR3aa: CASGPGTQRSYEQYF
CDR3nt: TGCGCCAGCGGCCCCGGGACGCAGAGGAGCTACGAGCAGTACTTC

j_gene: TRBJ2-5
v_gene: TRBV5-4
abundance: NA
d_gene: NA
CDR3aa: CASSLGPGQLKTQYF
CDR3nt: TGTGCCAGCAGCCTTGGCCCCGGACAGCTAAAGACCCAGTACTTC

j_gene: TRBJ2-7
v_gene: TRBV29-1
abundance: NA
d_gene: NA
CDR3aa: CSVGVGGNEQYF
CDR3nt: TGCAGCGTTGGGGTCGGAGGGAACGAGCAGTACTTC

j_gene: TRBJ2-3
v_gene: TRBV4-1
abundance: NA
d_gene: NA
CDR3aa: CASSREGESTDTQYF
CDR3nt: TGCGCCAGCAGCCGAGAGGGGGAAAGCACAGATACGCAGTATTTT

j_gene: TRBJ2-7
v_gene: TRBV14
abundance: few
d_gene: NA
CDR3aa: CASSQQGGYEQYF
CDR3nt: TGTGCCAGCAGCCAACAGGGGGGCTACGAGCAGTACTTC

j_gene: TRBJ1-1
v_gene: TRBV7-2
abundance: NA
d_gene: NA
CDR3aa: CASSLDPRENTEAFF
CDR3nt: TGTGCCAGCAGCTTAGACCCGAGAGAGAACACTGAAGCTTTCTTT

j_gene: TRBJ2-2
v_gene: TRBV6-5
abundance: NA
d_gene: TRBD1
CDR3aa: CASSRGQGVGGELFF
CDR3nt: TGTGCCAGCAGCCGGGGACAGGGGGTGGGCGGGGAGCTGTTTTTT

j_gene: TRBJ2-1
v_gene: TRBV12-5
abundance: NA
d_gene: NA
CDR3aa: CASGISGIYNEQFF
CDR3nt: TGTGCTAGTGGGATTTCCGGGATTTACAATGAGCAGTTCTTC

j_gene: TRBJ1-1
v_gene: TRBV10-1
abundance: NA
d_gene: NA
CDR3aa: CASKAWGREVNTEAFF
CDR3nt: TGCGCCAGCAAAGCCTGGGGGCGCGAAGTCAACACTGAAGCTTTCTTT

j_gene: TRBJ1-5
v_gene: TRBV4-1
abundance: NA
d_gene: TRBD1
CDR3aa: CASSFSPGTGNEQPQHF
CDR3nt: TGCGCCAGCAGCTTCTCCCCCGGGACAGGGAATGAGCAGCCCCAGCATTTT

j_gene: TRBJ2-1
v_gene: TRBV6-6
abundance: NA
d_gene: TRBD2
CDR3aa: CASSYTLAGGPNEQFF
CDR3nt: TGTGCCAGCAGTTACACACTAGCGGGAGGCCCCAATGAGCAGTTCTTC

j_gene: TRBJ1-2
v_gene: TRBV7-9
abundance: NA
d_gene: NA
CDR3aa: CASSLGRSGREGYGYTF
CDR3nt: TGTGCCAGCAGCTTAGGGCGCAGTGGAAGGGAAGGCTATGGCTACACCTTC

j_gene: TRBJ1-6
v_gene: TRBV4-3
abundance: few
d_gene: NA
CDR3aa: CASSQTQGSPLHF
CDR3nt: TGCGCCAGCAGCCAAACGCAGGGATCACCCCTCCACTTT

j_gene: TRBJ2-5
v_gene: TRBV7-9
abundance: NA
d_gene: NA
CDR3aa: CASSSAPALGRETQYF
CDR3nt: NA

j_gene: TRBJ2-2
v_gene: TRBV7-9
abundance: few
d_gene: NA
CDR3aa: CASSFGGTGELFF
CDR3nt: TGTGCCAGCAGCTTTGGGGGCACCGGGGAGCTGTTTTTT

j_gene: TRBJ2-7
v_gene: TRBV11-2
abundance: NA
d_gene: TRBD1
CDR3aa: CASSFDGTDSYEQYF
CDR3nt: TGTGCCAGCAGCTTTGATGGGACAGACTCCTACGAGCAGTACTTC

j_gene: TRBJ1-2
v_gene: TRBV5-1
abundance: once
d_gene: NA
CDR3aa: CATRAPGETGYGYTF
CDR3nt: TGCGCCACCAGGGCCCCTGGGGAGACGGGCTATGGCTACACCTTC

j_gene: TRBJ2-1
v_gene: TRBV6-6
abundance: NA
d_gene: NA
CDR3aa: CASSYSSYYNEQFF
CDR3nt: TGTGCCAGCAGTTACTCGTCCTACTACAATGAGCAGTTCTTC

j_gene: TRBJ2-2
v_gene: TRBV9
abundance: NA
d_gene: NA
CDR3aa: CASSVGGLNLAGELFF
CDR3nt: TGTGCCAGCAGCGTGGGGGGCCTGAACTTGGCCGGGGAGCTGTTTTTT

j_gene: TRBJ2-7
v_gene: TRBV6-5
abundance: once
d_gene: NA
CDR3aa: CASSYSFGYEQYF
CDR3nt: TGTGCCAGCAGTTACTCGTTCGGGTACGAGCAGTACTTC

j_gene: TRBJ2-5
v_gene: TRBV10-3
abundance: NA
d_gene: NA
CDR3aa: CAISEIVQETQYF
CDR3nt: TGTGCCATCAGTGAGATTGTGCAAGAGACCCAGTACTTC

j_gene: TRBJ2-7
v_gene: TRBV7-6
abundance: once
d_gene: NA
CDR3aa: CASSLATNSYEQYF
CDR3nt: TGTGCCAGCAGCTTAGCGACGAACTCCTACGAGCAGTACTTC

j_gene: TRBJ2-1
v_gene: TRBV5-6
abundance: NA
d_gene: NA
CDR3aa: CASSLTGRYNEQFF
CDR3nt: TGTGCCAGCAGCTTGACAGGGAGGTACAATGAGCAGTTCTTC

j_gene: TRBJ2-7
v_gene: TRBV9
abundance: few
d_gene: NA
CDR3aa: CASSVGDWEYEQYF
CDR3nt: TGTGCCAGCAGCGTAGGGGACTGGGAGTACGAGCAGTACTTC

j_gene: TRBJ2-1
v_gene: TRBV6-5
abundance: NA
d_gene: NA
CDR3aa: CASSRPPGSEQFF
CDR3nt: TGTGCCAGCAGTAGACCCCCGGGGTCTGAGCAGTTCTTC

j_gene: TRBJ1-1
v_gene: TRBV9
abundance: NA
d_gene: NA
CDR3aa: CASSVEGQNTEAFF
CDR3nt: TGTGCCAGCAGCGTAGAGGGGCAGAACACTGAAGCTTTCTTT

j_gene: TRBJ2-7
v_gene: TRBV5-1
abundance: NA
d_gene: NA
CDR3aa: CASSGGLGSSYEQYF
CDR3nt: TGCGCCAGCAGCGGGGGCCTCGGGTCCTCCTACGAGCAGTACTTC

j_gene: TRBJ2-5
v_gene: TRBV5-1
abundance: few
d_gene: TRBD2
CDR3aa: CASRERGGAEETQYF
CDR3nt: TGCGCCAGCCGGGAGCGGGGGGGCGCGGAGGAGACCCAGTACTTC

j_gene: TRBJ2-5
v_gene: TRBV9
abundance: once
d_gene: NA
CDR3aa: CASSVEVADGETQYF
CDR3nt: TGTGCCAGCAGCGTAGAAGTAGCTGATGGGGAGACCCAGTACTTC

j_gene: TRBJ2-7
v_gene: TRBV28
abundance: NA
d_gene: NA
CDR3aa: CASRSRPAEQYF
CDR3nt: TGTGCCAGCAGGTCCCGGCCGGCGGAGCAGTACTTC

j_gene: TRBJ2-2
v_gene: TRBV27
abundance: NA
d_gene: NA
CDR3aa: CASSPWVTGELFF
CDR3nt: TGTGCCAGCAGTCCTTGGGTGACCGGGGAGCTGTTTTTT